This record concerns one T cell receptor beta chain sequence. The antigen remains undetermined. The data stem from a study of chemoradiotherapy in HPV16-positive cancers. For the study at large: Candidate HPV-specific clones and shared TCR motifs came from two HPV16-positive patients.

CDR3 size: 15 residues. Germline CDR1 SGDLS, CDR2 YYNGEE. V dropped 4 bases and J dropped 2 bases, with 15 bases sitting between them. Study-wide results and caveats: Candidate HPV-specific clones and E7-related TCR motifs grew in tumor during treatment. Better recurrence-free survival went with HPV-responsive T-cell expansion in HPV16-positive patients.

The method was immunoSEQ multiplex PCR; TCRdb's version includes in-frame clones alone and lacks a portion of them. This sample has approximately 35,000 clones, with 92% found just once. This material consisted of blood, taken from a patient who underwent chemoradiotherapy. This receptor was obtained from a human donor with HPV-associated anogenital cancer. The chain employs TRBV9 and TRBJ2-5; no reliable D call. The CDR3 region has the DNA TGTGCCAGCAGCCGACGCTCGACACGGCAAGAGACCCAGTACTTC. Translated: CASSRRSTRQETQYF.